This record looks at one TCR beta chain sequence and its context. The time point was: pretreatment peripheral blood. CDR1 MNHEY and CDR2 SMNVEV come from the germline V gene (reference sequence). This CDR3 is built from 18 residues. V lost 7 bases and J lost 4; bases outside the gene matches: 16. The data originate from a study of PD-L1 blockade in urothelial cancer. As for the study in general: The median T cell count in blood samples was 140,000 to 150,000.

Spike-ins of synthetic TCR analog templates went into each PCR. Assay: immunoSEQ multiplex PCR; the TCRdb copy retains only in-frame clones and omits some. In the table there are some 90,000 clones, about 90% of which are singletons. This rearrangement joins TRBV27 to TRBJ2-7; 13 bases are a match to TRBD2. Sequenced here: PBMCs, sampled around atezolizumab (anti-PD-L1) treatment. This TCR derives from a woman of 80 years or more with urothelial cancer. The CDR3 DNA is TGTGCCAGCACCGGGGGTTCGTCGGGACTAGCGGGGAAATACGAGCAGTACTTC. Translation: CASTGGSSGLAGKYEQYF.